The entry below describes one T cell receptor beta chain. The target antigen is unknown. RNA totalling roughly 0.45 to 1 ug underwent reverse transcription with random hexamers. Multiplex immunoSEQ PCR targeted 54 Vbeta and 13 Jbeta TCR beta segments. TCRdb re-analysed the immunoSEQ multiplex PCR reads in MiXCR, keeping a single row per CDR3 protein. Of around 62,000 distinct CDR3 sequences listed, approximately 94% were seen once; the top ten hold approximately 0.2%. This record belongs to a study of CD8 T cells in Susac syndrome. Blood CD8+ and CD4+ T cells underwent high-throughput TCR beta sequencing. TEMRA cells were FACS-enriched, with CD8+ and CD4+ T cells isolated negatively. Study-level results: TCR sequencing and HLA analysis covered a relatively small number of individuals.

The origin of this receptor is a human donor in good health. The sequenced material came from CD8+ T cells from PBMCs.

CDR3 residues: CASSLFWQDLTDTQYF. CDR3 bases: TGTGCCAGCAGTTTATTCTGGCAGGACTTGACAGATACGCAGTATTTT. The chain links TRBV12-3 or TRBV12-4 to TRBJ2-3; the D gene is possibly TRBD2 (5 bases). This CDR3 spans 16 amino acids. Trimming stripped 2 bases from V and 3 bases from J, with 15 bases between.